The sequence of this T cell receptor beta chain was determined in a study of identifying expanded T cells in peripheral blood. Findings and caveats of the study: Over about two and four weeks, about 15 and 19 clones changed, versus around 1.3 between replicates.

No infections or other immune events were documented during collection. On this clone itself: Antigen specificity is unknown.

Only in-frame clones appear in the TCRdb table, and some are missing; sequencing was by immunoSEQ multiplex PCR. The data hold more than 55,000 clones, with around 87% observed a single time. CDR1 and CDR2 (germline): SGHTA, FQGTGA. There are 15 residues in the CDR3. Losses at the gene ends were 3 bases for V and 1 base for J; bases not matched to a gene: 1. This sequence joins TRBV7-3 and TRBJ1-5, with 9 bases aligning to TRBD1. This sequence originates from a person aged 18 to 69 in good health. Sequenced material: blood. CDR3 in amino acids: CASSFTGGSNQPQHF. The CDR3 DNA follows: TGTGCCAGCAGCTTCACAGGGGGCAGCAATCAGCCCCAGCATTTT.